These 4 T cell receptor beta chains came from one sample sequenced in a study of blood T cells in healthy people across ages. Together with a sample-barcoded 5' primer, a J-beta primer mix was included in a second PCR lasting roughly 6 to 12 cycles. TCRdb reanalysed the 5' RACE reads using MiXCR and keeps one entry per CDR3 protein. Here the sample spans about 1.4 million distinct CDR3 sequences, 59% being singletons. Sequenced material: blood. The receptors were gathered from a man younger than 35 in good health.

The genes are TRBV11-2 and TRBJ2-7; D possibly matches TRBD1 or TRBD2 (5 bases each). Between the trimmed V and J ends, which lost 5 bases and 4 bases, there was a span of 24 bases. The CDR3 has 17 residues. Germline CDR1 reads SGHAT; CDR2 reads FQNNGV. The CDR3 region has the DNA TGTGCCAGCAGCCTAAACCGGGACGCCACGACGCAATACGAGCAGTACTTC. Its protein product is CASSLNRDATTQYEQYF.

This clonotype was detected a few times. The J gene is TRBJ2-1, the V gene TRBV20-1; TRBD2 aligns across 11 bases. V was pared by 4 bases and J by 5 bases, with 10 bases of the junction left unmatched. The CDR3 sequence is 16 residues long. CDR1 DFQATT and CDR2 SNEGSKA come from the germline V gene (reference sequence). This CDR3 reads CSANPLAGGSNNEQFF. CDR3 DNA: TGCAGTGCTAATCCTCTAGCGGGGGGCTCGAACAATGAGCAGTTCTTC.

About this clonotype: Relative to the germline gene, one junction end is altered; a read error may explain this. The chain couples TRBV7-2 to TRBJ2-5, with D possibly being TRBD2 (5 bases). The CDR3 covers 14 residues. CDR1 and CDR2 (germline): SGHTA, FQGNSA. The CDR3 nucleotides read TGTGTCAGCAGCTTAGTTTGGCGGGAAGAGACCCAGTACTTC. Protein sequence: CVSSLVWREETQYF.

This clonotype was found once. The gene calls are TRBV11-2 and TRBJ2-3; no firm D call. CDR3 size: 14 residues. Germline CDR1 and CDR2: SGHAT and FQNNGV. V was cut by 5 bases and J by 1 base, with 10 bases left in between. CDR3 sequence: CASSARSGTDTQYF. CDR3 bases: TGTGCCAGCAGCGCACGATCTGGCACAGATACGCAGTATTTT.